The 5 T cell receptor beta chains below come from one sample, sequenced in a study of CD8+CD57+ T cells in acquired aplastic anemia. Previously, flow cytometry had revealed CD8+CD57+ cell expansion in the patients chosen for sequencing. For CDR3 and TCR beta VDJ profiling, genomic DNA was the template used. TCRdb reprocessed the reads via MiXCR and lists one record per CDR3 protein. The top ten hold less than 75% of the sample, which has some 92,000 distinct CDR3 sequences, about 67% seen once. The sequenced sample was sorted CD4+, CD8+, or CD8+CD57+ T cells (not recorded which) from PBMCs. Receptors originate from a human donor with aplastic anemia.

The chain uses TRBV10-3 and TRBJ1-5; 10 bases are shared with TRBD1. Germline V CDR1 and CDR2: ENHRY, SYGVKD. V gave up 4 bases and J gave up 6 bases; unmatched junction bases: 6. The CDR3 is 15 amino acids. The CDR3 bases are TGTGCCATCAGTGTTGGGACAGGGGAAGGTCAGCCCCAGCATTTT. Protein: CAISVGTGEGQPQHF.

This chain uses TRBV19 with TRBJ2-1, with a possible D match to TRBD2 (6 bases). The V and J ends lost 1 base and 8 bases respectively, with 9 bases between them. The CDR3 has 13 residues. The germline CDR1 and CDR2 sequences are LNHDA and SQIVND (reference sequence). Here the CDR3 reads CASSIVAAHEQFF. CDR3 DNA sequence: TGTGCCAGTAGTATAGTAGCGGCCCATGAGCAGTTCTTC. Variable domain in full (rest from reference TRBV19 and TRBJ2-1): DGGITQSPKYLFRKEGQNVTLSCEQNLNHDAMYWYRQDPGQGLRLIYYSQIVNDFQKGDIAEGYSVSREKKESFPLTVTSAQKNPTAFYLCASSIVAAHEQFFGPGTRLTVL.

The rearrangement links TRBV2 to TRBJ2-7; D is uncertain. This CDR3 is built from 14 residues. V was pared by 4 bases and J by 6 bases, with 16 bases between. Looked up from germline, CDR1 is SNHLY and CDR2 is FYNNEI. CDR3 sequence: CASSAYPLKGEQYF. The CDR3 nucleotides read TGTGCCAGCAGTGCCTATCCCTTAAAAGGCGAGCAGTACTTC.

The V and J genes are TRBV24-1 and TRBJ2-3, with TRBD2 identical over 10 bases. This CDR3 is built from 16 residues. V lost 4 bases to trimming and J lost 4 bases; unmatched junction nucleotides: 7. In germline, CDR1 is KGHDR, CDR2 SFDVKD. DNA for the CDR3: TGTGCCACCAGTGACACGGGACTAGCGAGGTCAGATACGCAGTATTTT. The encoded protein is CATSDTGLARSDTQYF.

The chain carries TRBV11-3 and TRBJ2-7, with D perhaps matching TRBD1 or TRBD2 (5 bases each). Germline V CDR1 and CDR2: SGHNT, YENEEA. V was cut by 5 bases and J by 3 bases, with 11 bases left in between. The CDR3 is made up of 13 amino acids. This CDR3 reads CASSPWGSYEQYF. CDR3 nucleotide sequence: TGTGCCAGCAGCCCCTGGGGGAGCTACGAGCAGTACTTC.